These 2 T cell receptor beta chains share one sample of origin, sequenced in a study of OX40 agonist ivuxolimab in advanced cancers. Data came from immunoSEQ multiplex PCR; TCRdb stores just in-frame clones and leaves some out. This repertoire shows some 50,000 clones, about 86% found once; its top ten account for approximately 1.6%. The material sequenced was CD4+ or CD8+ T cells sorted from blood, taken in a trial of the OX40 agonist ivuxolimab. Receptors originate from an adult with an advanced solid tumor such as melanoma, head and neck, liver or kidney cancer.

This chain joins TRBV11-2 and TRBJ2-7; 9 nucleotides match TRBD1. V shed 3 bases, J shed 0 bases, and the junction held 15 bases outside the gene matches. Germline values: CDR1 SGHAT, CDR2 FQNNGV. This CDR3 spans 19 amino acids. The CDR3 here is CASSFPGQGLSQSSYEQYF. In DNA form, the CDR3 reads TGTGCCAGCAGCTTCCCGGGACAGGGTCTTTCTCAGAGCTCCTACGAGCAGTACTTC.

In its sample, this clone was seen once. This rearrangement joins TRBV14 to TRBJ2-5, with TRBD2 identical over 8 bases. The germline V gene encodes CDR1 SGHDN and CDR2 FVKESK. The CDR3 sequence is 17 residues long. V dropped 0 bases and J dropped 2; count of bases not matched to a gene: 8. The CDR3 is CASSQDSGGGTQETQYF. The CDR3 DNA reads TGTGCCAGCAGCCAAGATAGCGGCGGGGGGACACAAGAGACCCAGTACTTC.